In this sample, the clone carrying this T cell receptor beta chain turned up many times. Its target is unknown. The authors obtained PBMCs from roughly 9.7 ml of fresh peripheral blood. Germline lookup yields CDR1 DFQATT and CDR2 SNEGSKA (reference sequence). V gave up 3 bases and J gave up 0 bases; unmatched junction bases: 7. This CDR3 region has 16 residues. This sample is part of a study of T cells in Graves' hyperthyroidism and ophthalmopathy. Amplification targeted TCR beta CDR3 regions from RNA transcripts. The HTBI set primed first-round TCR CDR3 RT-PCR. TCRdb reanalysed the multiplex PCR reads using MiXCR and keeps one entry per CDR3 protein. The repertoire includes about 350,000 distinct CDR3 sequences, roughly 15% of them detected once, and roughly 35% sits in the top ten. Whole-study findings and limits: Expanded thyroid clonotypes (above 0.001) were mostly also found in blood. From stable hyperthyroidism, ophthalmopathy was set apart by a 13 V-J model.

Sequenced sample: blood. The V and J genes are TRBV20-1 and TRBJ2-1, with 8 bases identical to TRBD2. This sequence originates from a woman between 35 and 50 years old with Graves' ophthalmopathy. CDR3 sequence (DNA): TGCAGTGCTAGGGGAAATCTAGCGGGCTCCTACAATGAGCAGTTCTTC. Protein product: CSARGNLAGSYNEQFF.